Shown below are 5 T cell receptor beta chains from a single sample sequenced in a study of Ad26.COV2.S vaccination and SARS-CoV-2 variants. The treatment here: approximately 18 received Ad26.COV2.S at low or high dose, single or two shots; several received placebo; per-sample allocation not given. Samples analyzed were those drawn on day 63 after the first vaccine or placebo injection. Sequenced by immunoSEQ multiplex PCR; TCRdb stores in-frame clones only, minus some. In the table there are approximately 250,000 clones, approximately 90% of which are singletons. Sequenced material: peripheral blood, taken in a trial of Ad26.COV2.S vaccine versus placebo. The receptors shown here come from a person between 18 and 59 years old who received the Ad26.COV2.S COVID-19 vaccine or a placebo.

The chain couples TRBV4-2 to TRBJ2-1; the D gene is possibly TRBD2 (5 bases). This CDR3 contains 15 residues. Trimming took 6 bases from V and 2 from J, leaving 14 bases between them. Germline assignment: CDR1 LGHNA and CDR2 YNFKEQ. CDR3 in DNA: TGTGCCAGCAGACCGGGGAGTGACACCTACAATGAGCAGTTCTTC. This encodes CASRPGSDTYNEQFF.

This clone was observed once. This chain links TRBV2 with TRBJ2-7; weak D call: TRBD2 (6 bases). The ends were cut back, 8 bases at V and 2 bases at J, with 16 bases in the middle. The CDR3 runs to 14 residues. CDR1 SNHLY and CDR2 FYNNEI come from the germline V gene. CDR3 loop: CASGGSREAYEQYF. CDR3 sequence (DNA): TGTGCCAGCGGGGGGAGCAGGGAGGCCTACGAGCAGTACTTC.

This chain uses TRBV15 with TRBJ1-3; tentative D call: TRBD1 (5 bases). V was trimmed by 0 bases and J by 11 bases, leaving 14 bases between them. This CDR3 is 14 amino acids long. Germline-derived CDR1 and CDR2 are LNHNV and YYDKDF (reference sequence). CDR3 sequence reads: CATSRDMQGRAIYF. The CDR3 region has the DNA TGTGCCACCAGCAGAGATATGCAGGGTAGGGCCATATATTTT.

J is TRBJ2-7 and V is TRBV3-1 (or the pseudogene TRBV3-2); D is uncertain. CDR1 LGHDT and CDR2 YNNKEL come from the germline V gene (reference sequence). The CDR3 has 12 residues. V was cut by 3 bases and J by 2 bases, with 5 bases left in between. In DNA form, the CDR3 reads TGTGCCAGCAGCCACCGCACCTACGAGCAGTACTTC. This encodes CASSHRTYEQYF.

Note on this clone: Other DNA sequences of this sample code for an identical CDR3. The V gene is TRBV29-1, the J gene TRBJ1-2, with D possibly matching TRBD1 (6 bases). The CDR3 is 12 amino acids. Germline CDR1 and CDR2: SQVTM and ANQGSEA. Deletions cut 3 bases from V and 7 bases from J, with 12 bases between. CDR3 loop: CSVDRGGGGYTF. The CDR3 region has the DNA TGCAGCGTTGACAGGGGTGGGGGTGGCTACACCTTC.